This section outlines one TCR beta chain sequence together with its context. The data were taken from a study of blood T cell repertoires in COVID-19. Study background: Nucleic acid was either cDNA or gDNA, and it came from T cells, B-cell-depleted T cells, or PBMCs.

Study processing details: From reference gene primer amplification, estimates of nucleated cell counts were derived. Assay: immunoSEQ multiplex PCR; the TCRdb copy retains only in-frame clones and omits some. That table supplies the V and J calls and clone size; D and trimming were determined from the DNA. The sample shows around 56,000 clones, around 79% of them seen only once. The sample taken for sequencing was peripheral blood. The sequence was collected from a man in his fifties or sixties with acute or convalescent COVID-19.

CDR3 bases: TGTGCCAGCCGAATTCTAGCGGGGCACACAGATACGCAGTATTTT. Residues: CASRILAGHTDTQYF. The chain has TRBV2 and TRBJ2-3, with 9 positions matching TRBD2. V was clipped by 8 bases and J by 2 bases; unmatched bases: 8. CDR3 size: 15 residues. Germline assignment: CDR1 SNHLY and CDR2 FYNNEI.